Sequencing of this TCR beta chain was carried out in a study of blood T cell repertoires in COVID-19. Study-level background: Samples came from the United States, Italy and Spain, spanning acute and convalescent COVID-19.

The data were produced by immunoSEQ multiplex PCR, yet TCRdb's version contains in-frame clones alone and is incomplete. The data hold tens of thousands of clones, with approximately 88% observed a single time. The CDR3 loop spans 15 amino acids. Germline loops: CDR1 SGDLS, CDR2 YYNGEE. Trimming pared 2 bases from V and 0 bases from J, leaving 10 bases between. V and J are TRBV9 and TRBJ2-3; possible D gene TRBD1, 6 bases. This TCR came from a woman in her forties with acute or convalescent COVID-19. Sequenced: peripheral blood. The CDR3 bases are TGTGCCAGCAGCGTGAGGACAGCAAGCACAGATACGCAGTATTTT. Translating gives CASSVRTASTDTQYF.